This T cell receptor (beta chain) was found in a study of early T cells in non-severe SARS-CoV-2 infection. Across the whole study: Whole-blood bulk RNA, unsorted, was sequenced, and chains were unpaired.

Using its own MiXCR run on the 5' RACE reads, TCRdb lists one record per CDR3 protein. The table records over 50,000 distinct CDR3 sequences, about 12% of them present only once. This clonotype has just a few counts. Per germline, CDR1 KGHSH and CDR2 LQKENI. This CDR3 region has 14 residues. V was trimmed by 4 bases and J by 2 bases, leaving 11 bases between them. The chain joins TRBV18 to TRBJ2-5, with a weak D call TRBD1 (5 bases). The sequence derives from an adult who was a healthcare worker with PCR-confirmed SARS-CoV-2 infection or an uninfected control (not recorded which). Material: whole blood. CDR3 DNA: TGTGCCAGCTCACGCAGGACACCACAAGAGACCCAGTACTTC. Translating gives CASSRRTPQETQYF.